This passage covers 22 T cell receptor beta chains from one sample sequenced in a study of blood T cell repertoires in COVID-19. The protocol was immunoSEQ multiplex PCR, while the TCRdb copy is restricted to in-frame clones and leaves out a portion. The sample records about 170,000 clones, 85% to 90% being singletons. The sequenced sample consisted of peripheral blood. These receptors came from a woman of 80 years or more in a cohort sampled during active or convalescent COVID-19.

The gene calls are TRBV6-5 and TRBJ1-5; no clear D. The germline V gene has CDR1 MNHEY and CDR2 SVGAGI. Trimming shortened V by 6 bases and J by 7 bases, and 13 bases separated the two germline ends. The CDR3 runs 13 residues. In nucleotides, the CDR3 is TGTGCCAGCAGGGCCAACCCGGGGCAGCCCCAGCATTTT. Translating gives CASRANPGQPQHF.

The gene calls are TRBV20-1 and TRBJ1-4; perhaps TRBD1 as D (6 bases). V lost 3 bases and J lost 5, with 16 bases in between. The germline CDR1 and CDR2 sequences are DFQATT and SNEGSKA (reference sequence). The CDR3 sequence is 15 residues long. The CDR3 DNA reads TGCAGTGCTAGTGTACAGGGAACGGGGAATGAAAAACTGTTTTTT. Translating it yields CSASVQGTGNEKLFF.

The chain recombines TRBV5-6 with TRBJ2-5; D perhaps matches TRBD2 (6 bases). This CDR3 has 16 amino acids. V lost 1 base and J 2 bases, leaving 15 bases between the germline ends. Germline assignment: CDR1 SGHDT and CDR2 YYEEEE. The CDR3 protein is CASSLTMAGRQETQYF. The DNA of the CDR3 is TGTGCCAGCAGCTTGACTATGGCGGGGAGACAAGAGACCCAGTACTTC.

A remark on this clone: Within the sample, other DNA sequences also encode this same CDR3. The gene calls are TRBV6-1 and TRBJ2-5; D perhaps matches TRBD1 (5 bases). The CDR3 runs 13 residues. The V gene lost 2 bases and the J gene lost 5 bases, with 9 bases spanning the gap. Germline V gene sequence: CDR1 MNHNS, CDR2 SASEGT. DNA for the CDR3: TGTGCCAGCAGTGAATCAGGGCAGGAGACCCAGTACTTC. Translated: CASSESGQETQYF.

The CDR3 DNA follows: TGTGCCAGCAGTGCCATTGGGGGGACCTCTGGCTACACCTTC. Amino acids: CASSAIGGTSGYTF. V gene TRBV6-4 combines with J gene TRBJ1-2; D may be TRBD1 (5 bases). Looked up from germline, CDR1 is MRHNA and CDR2 is SNTAGT. Deletions cut 4 bases from V and 7 bases from J, with 16 bases between. This CDR3 spans 14 amino acids.

This rearrangement joins TRBV27 to TRBJ2-1; D may be TRBD1 (6 bases). The germline gives CDR1 MNHEY, CDR2 SMNVEV (reference sequence). Trimming removed 6 bases from V and 10 bases from J, with 19 bases in between. The CDR3 is made up of 14 amino acids. The CDR3 DNA reads as TGTGCCAGCAGCCAGAACCCGACAGGTAGAGAGCAGTTCTTC. This encodes CASSQNPTGREQFF.

The chain employs TRBV19 and TRBJ1-2; TRBD1 is a possible D gene (6 bases). Germline loops: CDR1 LNHDA, CDR2 SQIVND (reference sequence). There are 15 residues in the CDR3. V was pared by 6 bases and J by 1 base, with 15 bases between. Written as DNA, the CDR3 is TGTGCCAGTAGGGGACACACGACAGTTAACTATGGCTACACCTTC. The encoded protein is CASRGHTTVNYGYTF.

The chain uses TRBV28 and TRBJ1-2; the match to TRBD1 covers 12 bases. Losses at the gene ends were 3 bases for V and 8 bases for J; bases not matched to a gene: 7. There are 15 residues in the CDR3. Germline assignment: CDR1 MDHEN and CDR2 SYDVKM. CDR3 region: CASSLSGTGGEGYTF. CDR3 in DNA: TGTGCCAGCAGTTTGAGCGGGACAGGGGGCGAAGGCTACACCTTC.

The J gene is TRBJ2-7, the V gene TRBV18, with D possibly TRBD1 on 6 matching bases. CDR1 is KGHSH and CDR2 is LQKENI in the germline V gene. This CDR3 is built from 14 residues. Deletions cut 1 base from V and 0 bases from J, with 7 bases between. DNA of the CDR3: TGTGCCAGCTCACCACAGACAGGCTCCTACGAGCAGTACTTC. This sequence encodes CASSPQTGSYEQYF.

This rearrangement joins TRBV5-6 to TRBJ1-4, with 8 bases aligning to TRBD1. This CDR3 spans 14 amino acids. The germline gives CDR1 SGHDT, CDR2 YYEEEE. J gave up 10 bases and V 5 bases, and 10 bases lay outside the gene matches. In nucleotides, the CDR3 is TGTGCCAGCAGACCTCAGGGGGCGTCGGGAAAACTGTTTTTT. Protein sequence: CASRPQGASGKLFF.

The V call is TRBV7-2, the J call TRBJ1-2; D may be TRBD1 (5 bases). CDR3 length: 14 residues. CDR1 is SGHTA and CDR2 is FQGNSA in the germline V gene. V shed 5 bases and J shed 0 bases, with 10 bases lying between them. The CDR3 DNA is TGTGCCAGCAGCCGCGGGACTCCTAACTATGGCTACACCTTC. Its protein is CASSRGTPNYGYTF.

The chain is built from TRBV5-1 and TRBJ2-2, with D perhaps matching TRBD1 (6 bases). This CDR3 contains 13 residues. In germline, CDR1 is SGHRS, CDR2 YFSETQ. V lost 5 bases, J lost 5 bases, and 10 bases lay in between. CDR3 DNA: TGCGCCAGCAGTTCACAGGGTACCGGGGAGCTGTTTTTT. It yields the protein CASSSQGTGELFF. Full variable domain (missing parts from reference TRBV5-1 and TRBJ2-2): KAGVTQTPRYLIKTRGQQVTLSCSPISGHRSVSWYQQTPGQGLQFLFEYFSETQRNKGNFPGRFSGRQFSNSRSEMNVSTLELGDSALYLCASSSQGTGELFFGEGSRLTVL.

The chain couples TRBV30 to TRBJ2-6; the D is unclear. Trimming took off 5 bases at V and 4 bases at J, with 9 bases between the two ends. Germline CDR1 GTSNPN, CDR2 SVGIG (reference sequence). The CDR3 is 13 amino acids. This chain's CDR3 is CAWGNSGANVLTF. In nucleotides, the CDR3 is TGTGCCTGGGGGAACTCCGGGGCCAACGTCCTGACTTTC.

This chain joins TRBV30 and TRBJ2-3; 7 nucleotides agree with TRBD1. Per germline, CDR1 GTSNPN and CDR2 SVGIG (reference sequence). The CDR3 has 15 amino acids. Trimming at V came to 3 bases and at J to 1 base, leaving 7 bases not matched to a gene. The CDR3 is CAWRRGQGGTDTQYF. CDR3 coding DNA: TGTGCCTGGAGAAGGGGGCAGGGGGGCACAGATACGCAGTATTTT.

V is TRBV27 and J is TRBJ2-5; D remains ambiguous. V was shortened by 4 bases and J by 0 bases, with 6 bases between the two germline ends. This CDR3 is 13 amino acids long. Germline V CDR1 and CDR2: MNHEY, SMNVEV (reference sequence). This chain's CDR3 is CASSWSHQETQYF. CDR3 bases: TGTGCCAGCAGTTGGAGTCACCAAGAGACCCAGTACTTC.

The chain joins TRBV15 to TRBJ1-4, with 8 bases lining up with TRBD1. V shed 3 bases and J 8 bases; nucleotides not matched to a gene: 14. Germline CDR1 and CDR2: LNHNV and YYDKDF (reference sequence). This CDR3 spans 17 amino acids. The CDR3 reads CATSSDRGESPREKLFF. The CDR3 DNA sequence: TGTGCCACCAGCAGCGACAGGGGCGAGTCCCCCAGGGAAAAACTGTTTTTT.

The sample holds many counts of this clone. This chain links TRBV3-1 (or the pseudogene TRBV3-2) with TRBJ2-2, with D uncertain. The CDR3 runs to 17 residues. Trimming cost V 1 base and J 1 base, with 13 bases left between them. The germline V gene encodes CDR1 LGHDT and CDR2 YNNKEL (reference sequence). CDR3 bases: TGTGCCAGCAGCCAAGTGGGCTTCCAGAGGAACACCGGGGAGCTGTTTTTT. Translating gives CASSQVGFQRNTGELFF.

V and J are TRBV5-1 and TRBJ1-4; weak D call: TRBD1 (6 bases). The germline V and J ends were trimmed by 2 bases and 4 bases, with 9 bases remaining between them. The CDR3 contains 14 residues. CDR1 SGHRS and CDR2 YFSETQ come from the germline V gene. CDR3 DNA sequence: TGCGCCAGCAGCTTCCGGACAGTTAATGAAAAACTGTTTTTT. The encoded protein is CASSFRTVNEKLFF.

The chain carries TRBV11-2 and TRBJ2-5; 12 bases fit TRBD2. Unmatched junction bases numbered 5, after V lost 5 bases and J lost 1 base. Germline CDR1 is SGHAT and CDR2 is FQNNGV. The CDR3 consists of 16 residues. CDR3 sequence reads: CASSPGLAGFQETQYF. As DNA, the CDR3 is TGTGCCAGCAGCCCCGGACTAGCGGGGTTCCAAGAGACCCAGTACTTC.

The chain has TRBV7-6 and TRBJ2-3, with TRBD2 identical over 8 bases. This CDR3 is built from 16 residues. Per the germline V gene, CDR1 is SGHVS and CDR2 is FNYEAQ. Germline trimming cut 0 bases from V and 1 base from J; bases unmatched to any gene: 3. The CDR3 region has the DNA TGTGCCAGCAGCTTAGCAACGGGGGGGGGCACAGATACGCAGTATTTT. Protein: CASSLATGGGTDTQYF.

The chain employs TRBV6-5 and TRBJ1-2; D is uncertain. V lost 7 bases, J lost 5 bases, and 14 bases lay in between. Germline-derived CDR1 and CDR2 are MNHEY and SVGAGI. CDR3 length: 13 amino acids. The CDR3 sequence is CASMKEGTYGYTF. DNA of the CDR3: TGTGCCAGCATGAAAGAGGGAACGTATGGCTACACCTTC.

This clone has only a few counts. The V call is TRBV18, the J call TRBJ1-4; no clear D. The germline gives CDR1 KGHSH, CDR2 LQKENI. CDR3 length: 14 residues. V shed 2 bases and J shed 0 bases, with 4 bases lying between them. CDR3 sequence: CASSPTATNEKLFF. The CDR3 DNA sequence: TGTGCCAGCTCACCAACAGCAACTAATGAAAAACTGTTTTTT.